The 22 T cell receptor beta chains below come from one sample, sequenced in a study of T-cell reconstitution after alpha-beta-depleted transplantation in children. Unique molecular identifiers tagged the TCRbeta library. TCRdb independently ran MiXCR on the PCR reads; one entry per CDR3 protein. This sample yields around 87,000 distinct CDR3 sequences, of which 8% to 9% are seen a single time; approximately 7.2% belongs to the top ten. This specimen was PBMCs from the stem cell graft donor, taken from the stem cell graft. The receptor source for this set is a human donor who donated a stem cell graft to a child with congenital amegakaryocytic thrombocytopenia.

This clonotype appeared many times. This sequence joins TRBV7-9 and TRBJ2-7; D gene ambiguous. Germline V gene sequence: CDR1 SEHNR, CDR2 FQNEAQ (reference sequence). The CDR3 sequence is 13 residues long. Trimming removed 1 base from V and 3 bases from J, with 7 bases in between. In DNA form, the CDR3 reads TGTGCCAGCAGCTTAGACGGCAGCTACGAGCAGTACTTC. It translates to CASSLDGSYEQYF.

This clonotype was found many times. The V gene is TRBV4-2, the J gene TRBJ2-7; 8 bases are a match to TRBD1. Germline V gene sequence: CDR1 LGHNA, CDR2 YNFKEQ. The CDR3 extends over 20 amino acids. V dropped 4 bases and J dropped 4; count of bases not matched to a gene: 24. CDR3: CASSRRPSYLTGGGLYEQYF. The CDR3 bases are TGTGCCAGCAGCCGGCGACCTTCGTACTTAACAGGGGGAGGTCTGTACGAGCAGTACTTC.

In this sample, this clonotype turned up a few times. The chain recombines TRBV7-6 with TRBJ2-3; TRBD1 aligns across 9 bases. Trimming at V came to 5 bases and at J to 3 bases, leaving 9 bases not matched to a gene. Germline assignment: CDR1 SGHVS and CDR2 FNYEAQ. This CDR3 spans 16 amino acids. For the CDR3, the DNA is TGTGCCAGCAGCGGTCGACAGGGGGGAGGGACAGATACGCAGTATTTT. It yields the protein CASSGRQGGGTDTQYF.

This clonotype was seen only a few times. The chain joins TRBV6-1 to TRBJ2-5, with 9 bases fitting TRBD1. The CDR3 totals 15 residues. V lost 4 bases, J lost 5 bases, and 8 bases stayed unmatched. Germline V gives CDR1 MNHNS, CDR2 SASEGT. The CDR3 region is CASSGPGQGSETQYF. The CDR3 DNA reads TGTGCCAGCAGTGGACCGGGACAGGGATCCGAGACCCAGTACTTC.

This clonotype was found many times. The CDR3 protein is CASSQGLPTLEQFF. The CDR3, as DNA: TGTGCCAGCAGCCAGGGACTGCCTACCCTTGAGCAGTTCTTC. The rearrangement uses TRBV11-2 and TRBJ2-1, with D possibly matching TRBD2 (6 bases). The CDR3 runs to 14 residues. Trimming cost V 5 bases and J 9 bases, with 17 bases left between them. Germline loops: CDR1 SGHAT, CDR2 FQNNGV.

This clonotype was found many times. The chain uses TRBV15 and TRBJ2-3, with 7 bases that match TRBD1. CDR3 size: 14 residues. Germline V gives CDR1 LNHNV, CDR2 YYDKDF (reference sequence). Trimming took 6 bases from V and 4 from J; bases not matched to a gene: 7. The CDR3 spells CATRSAGGADTQYF. The CDR3 coding sequence is TGTGCCACCAGGTCCGCAGGGGGAGCAGATACGCAGTATTTT.

The rearrangement links TRBV18 to TRBJ2-5; the D gene is possibly TRBD1 (6 bases). V lost 1 base and J lost 5, with 14 bases in between. The length of the CDR3 is 15 residues. Per the germline V gene, CDR1 is KGHSH and CDR2 is LQKENI. As DNA, the CDR3 is TGTGCCAGCTCACCACGACAGGTTCGCATGGAGACCCAGTACTTC. As protein: CASSPRQVRMETQYF.

The rearrangement links TRBV18 to TRBJ2-7; TRBD1 or TRBD2 may be the D gene (5 bases each). The V and J ends lost 0 bases and 6 bases respectively, with 12 bases between them. Germline lookup yields CDR1 KGHSH and CDR2 LQKENI. The CDR3 spans 14 residues. CDR3 DNA: TGTGCCAGCTCACCACCGGGGGACCTGTCCGAGCAGTACTTC. Protein product: CASSPPGDLSEQYF.

This clonotype was recorded many times. The gene calls are TRBV20-1 and TRBJ2-7; 11 nucleotides agree with TRBD2. J was trimmed by 2 bases and V by 5 bases; bases with no gene match: 11. Germline CDR1 DFQATT, CDR2 SNEGSKA (reference sequence). This CDR3 has 16 amino acids. DNA for the CDR3: TGCAGTGCTCAACCTAGGGAACTAGCGGGGGCCTACGAGCAGTACTTC. This sequence encodes CSAQPRELAGAYEQYF.

Ten or more counts support this clonotype. This chain uses TRBV20-1 with TRBJ2-1; 9 bases align to TRBD1. Germline V CDR1 and CDR2: DFQATT, SNEGSKA (reference sequence). The CDR3 covers 14 residues. J was trimmed by 8 bases and V by 1 base; bases with no gene match: 6. This CDR3 is CSARATGGSDEQFF. CDR3 sequence (DNA): TGCAGTGCTAGAGCTACAGGGGGCTCGGATGAGCAGTTCTTC.

This clonotype has a count of ten or more. The chain uses TRBV7-2 and TRBJ1-6; D is uncertain. The germline CDR1 and CDR2 sequences are SGHTA and FQGNSA. The CDR3 runs to 14 residues. V shed 5 bases and J shed 6 bases, with 11 bases lying between them. This CDR3 is CASSSAGLNSPLHF. In DNA, the CDR3 is TGTGCCAGCAGCAGCGCAGGTCTTAATTCACCCCTCCACTTT.

The genes are TRBV6-1 and TRBJ2-1; D ambiguous. Trimming stripped 10 bases from V and 5 bases from J, with 15 bases between. The CDR3 is made up of 13 amino acids. In germline, CDR1 is MNHNS, CDR2 SASEGT. Here the CDR3 reads CATFSLPNNEQFF. In DNA form, the CDR3 reads TGTGCCACCTTTTCTTTGCCAAACAATGAGCAGTTCTTC.

The V call is TRBV19, the J call TRBJ1-5; D may be TRBD1 (6 bases). V lost 6 bases to trimming and J lost 4 bases, with 10 bases between them. Germline V lookup: CDR1 LNHDA, CDR2 SQIVND (reference sequence). This CDR3 is built from 13 residues. This CDR3 reads CASRLDRNQPQHF. CDR3 nucleotide sequence: TGTGCCAGTAGGCTTGACAGGAATCAGCCCCAGCATTTT.

This clonotype was observed many times. J is TRBJ2-1 and V is TRBV6-2 or TRBV6-3; 9 positions agree with TRBD1. The CDR3 contains 13 residues. J gave up 8 bases and V 6 bases, and 5 bases lay outside the gene matches. Germline CDR1 is MNHEY and CDR2 is SVGEGT. CDR3 loop: CASRRTGEYEQFF. CDR3 bases: TGTGCCAGCAGAAGGACAGGGGAGTATGAGCAGTTCTTC.

This clonotype was seen repeatedly, ten times or more. The J gene is TRBJ1-2, the V gene TRBV29-1, with D hard to call. This CDR3 contains 13 residues. V lost 4 bases and J 0 bases, leaving 9 bases between the germline ends. Germline-derived CDR1 and CDR2 are SQVTM and ANQGSEA. CDR3 in DNA: TGCAGCGTTGCGACGGCCGCTAACTATGGCTACACCTTC. Its protein is CSVATAANYGYTF. The variable domain in full, with the rest retrieved from reference TRBV29-1 and TRBJ1-2, is SAVISQKPSRDICQRGTSLTIQCQVDSQVTMMFWYRQQPGQSLTLIATANQGSEATYESGFVIDKFPISRPNLTFSTLTVSNMSPEDSSIYLCSVATAANYGYTFGSGTRLTVV.

The J gene is TRBJ2-7, the V gene TRBV18, with TRBD2 matching 11 bases. The CDR3 is 14 residues long. CDR1 is KGHSH, CDR2 LQKENI, per germline. V lost 2 bases and J lost 3; bases outside the gene matches: 0. The CDR3 reads CASSPTSGGYEQYF. CDR3 nucleotides: TGTGCCAGCTCACCAACTAGCGGGGGCTACGAGCAGTACTTC.

This clonotype has at least ten counts. This chain uses TRBV5-1 with TRBJ1-1; D might be TRBD1 (6 bases). Germline values: CDR1 SGHRS, CDR2 YFSETQ. CDR3 length: 15 residues. Trimming stripped 2 bases from V and 5 bases from J, with 16 bases between. This CDR3 reads CASSLTGLQGTEAFF. The CDR3 DNA sequence: TGCGCCAGCAGCTTAACAGGATTGCAGGGGACTGAAGCTTTCTTT.

V and J are TRBV11-2 and TRBJ2-5, with 7 bases lining up with TRBD1. The J segment lost 3 bases and the V segment lost 4 bases, leaving 8 bases of the junction unmatched. The CDR3 sequence is 15 residues long. Per germline, CDR1 SGHAT and CDR2 FQNNGV. The CDR3 sequence: CASSSIDREEETQYF. CDR3 nucleotide sequence: TGTGCCAGCAGCTCAATCGACAGGGAAGAAGAGACCCAGTACTTC.

There are many counts of this clonotype. This chain joins TRBV20-1 and TRBJ2-3; weak D call: TRBD2 (6 bases). The germline gives CDR1 DFQATT, CDR2 SNEGSKA (reference sequence). The V end lost 5 bases, the J end lost 0 bases, and 12 bases lay between the germline ends. The CDR3 contains 14 residues. CDR3 bases: TGCAGTGCTCCAGGAGGGGAGAGCACAGATACGCAGTATTTT. It specifies CSAPGGESTDTQYF.

This clonotype occurred many times. V and J are TRBV11-2 and TRBJ2-7; D perhaps matches TRBD1 (6 bases). This CDR3 comprises 14 residues. Germline V gene sequence: CDR1 SGHAT, CDR2 FQNNGV. The V and J ends lost 2 bases and 2 bases respectively, with 10 bases between them. The CDR3 DNA reads as TGTGCCAGCAGCTTAAGGGGGTTACCCTACGAGCAGTACTTC. Protein sequence: CASSLRGLPYEQYF. The full variable domain, completed using reference TRBV11-2 and TRBJ2-7, is EAGVAQSPRYKIIEKRQSVAFWCNPISGHATLYWYQQILGQGPKLLIQFQNNGVVDDSQLPKDRFSAERLKGVDSTLKIQPAKLEDSAVYLCASSLRGLPYEQYFGPGTRLTVT.

In this sample, this clonotype turned up many times. V gene TRBV27 combines with J gene TRBJ2-2, with 10 bases identical to TRBD2. This CDR3 spans 14 amino acids. V gave up 7 bases and J gave up 7 bases; unmatched junction bases: 6. Looked up from germline, CDR1 is MNHEY and CDR2 is SMNVEV (reference sequence). CDR3 sequence (DNA): TGTGCCAGCATGGCCGGGACTAGCGTCGGGGAGCTGTTTTTT. It codes for CASMAGTSVGELFF.

This clonotype was seen ten or more times. The chain recombines TRBV5-1 with TRBJ2-5, with a possible D match to TRBD2 (6 bases). CDR3 length: 16 amino acids. Per germline, CDR1 SGHRS and CDR2 YFSETQ. The V gene lost 4 bases and the J gene lost 5 bases, with 21 bases spanning the gap. The chain's CDR3 is CASSPGTSSVGETQYF. The CDR3 DNA reads TGCGCCAGCAGCCCCGGAACCTCTAGCGTAGGGGAGACCCAGTACTTC.